The 22 T cell receptor beta chains listed next were all sequenced from one sample in a study of early T cells in non-severe SARS-CoV-2 infection. TCRdb independently ran MiXCR on the 5' RACE reads; one entry per CDR3 protein. The repertoire includes about 77,000 distinct CDR3 sequences, 4.5% to 6% of them detected once, and around 6.6% sits in the top ten. The sequenced sample was whole blood, obtained at baseline. The receptors come from an adult who was a healthcare worker with PCR-confirmed SARS-CoV-2 infection or an uninfected control (not recorded which).

This clonotype was counted many times. The chain has TRBV5-8 and TRBJ2-7, with D unresolved. The V and J ends lost 4 bases and 3 bases respectively, with 8 bases between them. Germline V gene data show CDR1 as SGHTS and CDR2 as YDEGEE. There are 12 residues in the CDR3. CDR3 protein: CASSRAVYEQYF. In nucleotides, the CDR3 is TGTGCCAGCAGCCGTGCGGTCTACGAGCAGTACTTC.

This clonotype was counted at least ten times. The chain recombines TRBV30 with TRBJ2-7, with a tentative D call TRBD2 (6 bases). The CDR3 spans 15 residues. V was clipped by 1 base and J by 0 bases, with 13 bases between them. CDR1 and CDR2 (germline): GTSNPN, SVGIG (reference sequence). The CDR3 DNA reads as TGTGCCTGGAGTGATACTGGGACTTCCTCCTACGAGCAGTACTTC. This sequence encodes CAWSDTGTSSYEQYF.

The chain links TRBV5-6 to TRBJ2-1; tentative D call: TRBD2 (6 bases). This CDR3 has 15 amino acids. V dropped 2 bases and J dropped 5 bases, with 14 bases sitting between them. Germline loops: CDR1 SGHDT, CDR2 YYEEEE. The CDR3 reads CASSFGTGDHNEQFF. The CDR3 coding sequence is TGTGCCAGCAGCTTTGGTACGGGAGACCACAATGAGCAGTTCTTC.

The rearrangement joins TRBV29-1 to TRBJ1-1; D is ambiguous. CDR1 SQVTM and CDR2 ANQGSEA come from the germline V gene. The CDR3 contains 14 residues. V dropped 6 bases and J dropped 6 bases, with 20 bases sitting between them. The DNA for the CDR3 is TGCAGCGTCGACGTAAGAAGGATAGGGTCTGAAGCTTTCTTT. Translating gives CSVDVRRIGSEAFF.

This clonotype was observed a handful of times. This chain connects TRBV10-2 to TRBJ1-2; D possibly corresponds to TRBD1 (5 bases). From germline, CDR1 is WSHSY and CDR2 SAAADI. V lost 10 bases to trimming and J lost 2 bases, with 14 bases between them. The CDR3 length is 13 residues. CDR3 sequence (DNA): TGCGCCACCTGGGAGGAGGGGAACTATGGCTACACCTTC. Its protein product is CATWEEGNYGYTF.

The chain couples TRBV3-1 to TRBJ2-3; TRBD2 agrees at 7 bases. The length of the CDR3 is 15 residues. In germline, CDR1 is LGHDT, CDR2 YNNKEL (reference sequence). Germline trimming cut 1 base from V and 7 bases from J; bases unmatched to any gene: 8. The CDR3 nucleotides read TGTGCCAGCAGCCAAGGGACTAGTCGGCTTCATACGCAGTATTTT. Protein sequence: CASSQGTSRLHTQYF.

This clonotype was found many times. This chain joins TRBV7-9 and TRBJ2-1, with 8 bases matching TRBD2. CDR3 size: 17 residues. In germline, CDR1 is SEHNR, CDR2 FQNEAQ (reference sequence). Trimming cost V 5 bases and J 2 bases; bases outside gene matches: 11. CDR3 protein: CASSPPLAELAYNEQFF. The CDR3 DNA sequence: TGTGCCAGCAGCCCGCCACTAGCGGAGCTCGCCTACAATGAGCAGTTCTTC. Looking up the rest from reference TRBV7-9 and TRBJ2-1 gives the full variable domain: DTGVSQNPRHKITKRGQNVTFRCDPISEHNRLYWYRQTLGQGPEFLTYFQNEAQLEKSRLLSDRFSAERPKGSFSTLEIQRTEQGDSAMYLCASSPPLAELAYNEQFFGPGTRLTVL.

This clonotype was detected ten times or more. This sequence joins TRBV5-1 and TRBJ1-4; D may be TRBD1 (6 bases). From germline, CDR1 is SGHRS and CDR2 YFSETQ. With 3 bases removed from V and 7 bases from J, the gap between germline ends came to 7 bases. CDR3 length: 12 residues. The CDR3 loop is CASSSTGEKLFF. For the CDR3, the DNA is TGCGCCAGCAGCTCGACAGGTGAAAAACTGTTTTTT. The full variable domain, in which reference TRBV5-1 and TRBJ1-4 provide the parts outside the CDR3, is KAGVTQTPRYLIKTRGQQVTLSCSPISGHRSVSWYQQTPGQGLQFLFEYFSETQRNKGNFPGRFSGRQFSNSRSEMNVSTLELGDSALYLCASSSTGEKLFFGSGTQLSVL.

Comments on this clonotype: This may be a read error, as it is one base from a much larger clone. V is TRBV12-3 or TRBV12-4 and J is TRBJ2-2, with D possibly TRBD1 on 5 matching bases. The CDR3 totals 15 residues. The CDR3 loop reads CTSIQGVSNTGELFF. DNA of the CDR3: TGTACCAGCATCCAGGGCGTCTCAAACACCGGGGAGCTGTTTTTT.

At least ten counts were recorded for this clonotype. The V and J genes are TRBV7-2 and TRBJ2-3; 11 bases align to TRBD2. Germline V gives CDR1 SGHTA, CDR2 FQGNSA. V shed 5 bases and J 6 bases; nucleotides not matched to a gene: 10. The CDR3 spans 16 residues. CDR3 DNA: TGTGCCAGCAGCGATAATCTAGCGGGAGGAGGGGATACGCAGTATTTT. Protein: CASSDNLAGGGDTQYF.

This clonotype was seen at least ten times. The V gene is TRBV29-1, the J gene TRBJ2-3, with TRBD2 identical over 7 bases. From germline, CDR1 is SQVTM and CDR2 ANQGSEA. This CDR3 contains 13 residues. V was clipped by 6 bases and J by 1 base; unmatched bases: 4. The CDR3 nucleotides read TGCAGCGTCCCGGGAGGAGGCACAGATACGCAGTATTTT. It is translated as CSVPGGGTDTQYF.

This clonotype was seen at least ten times. The rearrangement uses TRBV18 and TRBJ2-6; the D gene is possibly TRBD2 (5 bases). V was clipped by 2 bases and J by 2 bases, with 19 bases between them. The CDR3 contains 19 residues. Germline V CDR1 and CDR2: KGHSH, LQKENI. The CDR3 bases are TGTGCCAGCTCACCAAGGAGGAGAGCCCGCTACACTGGGGCCAACGTCCTGACTTTC. It yields the protein CASSPRRRARYTGANVLTF.

This clonotype was recorded at least ten times. The CDR3 sequence is CASSPTTLSADTQYF. The CDR3 DNA sequence: TGTGCCAGCAGCCCGACGACCCTCAGCGCAGATACGCAGTATTTT. The rearrangement joins TRBV27 to TRBJ2-3; no firm D call. The V end was cut by 6 bases, the J end by 4 bases, with 17 bases between. The CDR3 extends over 15 amino acids. The V gene's germline CDR1 is MNHEY and CDR2 SMNVEV (reference sequence).

The chain uses TRBV6-2 or TRBV6-3 and TRBJ2-1; 13 nucleotides agree with TRBD2. V lost 0 bases to trimming and J lost 9 bases; unmatched junction nucleotides: 8. The CDR3 loop spans 17 amino acids. Germline V gene lookup returns CDR1 MNHEY and CDR2 SVGEGT. CDR3 in amino acids: CASSYSGTSGIVGEQFF. CDR3 DNA sequence: TGTGCCAGCAGTTACTCAGGGACTAGCGGGATAGTAGGTGAGCAGTTCTTC.

The sample holds many counts of this clonotype. The V gene is TRBV3-1, the J gene TRBJ1-1; no clear D. Per germline, CDR1 LGHDT and CDR2 YNNKEL (reference sequence). Trimming shortened V by 1 base and J by 6 bases, and 6 bases separated the two germline ends. This CDR3 contains 12 residues. As DNA, the CDR3 is TGTGCCAGCAGCCAAGTTACATCTGAAGCTTTCTTT. Translation: CASSQVTSEAFF.

The rearrangement joins TRBV7-9 to TRBJ1-4, with D hard to call. V lost 1 base, J lost 7 bases, and 13 bases lay in between. CDR1 and CDR2 from the germline V gene are SEHNR and FQNEAQ (reference sequence). This CDR3 has 15 amino acids. The CDR3 nucleotides read TGTGCCAGCAGCTTAGTTACGGGAGGTGGTGAAAAACTGTTTTTT. Amino acid sequence: CASSLVTGGGEKLFF.

This clonotype was observed a few times. J is TRBJ2-1 and V is TRBV29-1; D tentatively reads TRBD1 or TRBD2 (5 bases each). The CDR3 runs 12 residues. Per germline, CDR1 SQVTM and CDR2 ANQGSEA. Trimming removed 8 bases at V and 5 bases at J, with 13 bases between. The CDR3 DNA sequence: TGCAGCTCTTTATGGGGGAACAATGAGCAGTTCTTC. This gives the protein CSSLWGNNEQFF.

The J gene is TRBJ2-7, the V gene TRBV10-3, with 8 bases identical to TRBD1. Losses at the gene ends were 10 bases for V and 3 bases for J; bases not matched to a gene: 5. Looked up from germline, CDR1 is ENHRY and CDR2 is SYGVKD. The CDR3 spans 12 residues. The CDR3 protein is CATLGQGYEQYF. The CDR3 DNA reads as TGTGCCACTCTCGGACAGGGCTACGAGCAGTACTTC.

This clonotype was seen only a few times. The gene calls are TRBV6-1 and TRBJ2-5; D might be TRBD1 or TRBD2, each matching 5 bases. The germline V gene has CDR1 MNHNS and CDR2 SASEGT. V lost 7 bases to trimming and J lost 4 bases, with 16 bases between them. The CDR3 contains 14 residues. As DNA, the CDR3 is TGTGCCAGCACCCGCTCGGGGCCCCCAGAGACCCAGTACTTC. Amino acid sequence: CASTRSGPPETQYF.

The chain carries TRBV19 and TRBJ2-3, with 12 bases that match TRBD2. The V gene's germline CDR1 is LNHDA and CDR2 SQIVND (reference sequence). The CDR3 spans 15 residues. J was trimmed by 4 bases and V by 7 bases; bases with no gene match: 6. The CDR3 loop reads CASKRTSGTSDTQYF. Here the CDR3 DNA reads TGTGCCAGTAAGCGGACTAGCGGGACCTCAGATACGCAGTATTTT.

This clonotype was detected ten times or more. The chain employs TRBV7-8 and TRBJ1-6; D gene unclear. This CDR3 has 14 residues. Trimming cost V 3 bases and J 7 bases, with 10 bases left between them. Germline V CDR1 and CDR2: SGHVS, FQNEAQ. CDR3 sequence: CASSFVVLNSPLHF. The CDR3 DNA sequence: TGTGCCAGCAGCTTCGTGGTGTTGAATTCACCCCTCCACTTT.

The chain employs TRBV6-6 and TRBJ2-3; the match to TRBD2 covers 10 bases. Germline V lookup: CDR1 MNHNY, CDR2 SVGAGI (reference sequence). V lost 0 bases to trimming and J lost 3 bases; unmatched junction nucleotides: 12. This CDR3 spans 19 amino acids. CDR3 in amino acids: CASSYSSSGGRSRTDTQYF. The DNA of the CDR3 is TGTGCCAGCAGTTACTCGTCTAGCGGGGGTCGAAGCAGAACAGATACGCAGTATTTT.